One sample yielded the 3 T cell receptor beta chains listed below, sequenced in a study of tumour-infiltrating T cells in Burkitt lymphoma. The data were produced by immunoSEQ multiplex PCR, yet TCRdb's version contains in-frame clones alone and is incomplete. The sample has 15,000 to 20,000 clones; around four fifths are singletons. The specimen sequenced was tumor tissue. These receptors were obtained from a human donor with diffuse large B-cell lymphoma.

The CDR3 sequence: CASSETPGQGGYGYTF. The CDR3 nucleotides are TGTGCCAGCAGTGAGACACCGGGACAGGGTGGATATGGCTACACCTTC. The rearrangement links TRBV6-4 to TRBJ1-2; 9 bases map to TRBD1. This CDR3 is built from 16 residues. The germline V gene has CDR1 MRHNA and CDR2 SNTAGT. Trimming took 3 bases from V and 5 from J; bases not matched to a gene: 10.

The chain is built from TRBV27 and TRBJ2-5; D might be TRBD1 (6 bases). V lost 6 bases to trimming and J lost 5 bases, with 13 bases between them. Germline V gene data show CDR1 as MNHEY and CDR2 as SMNVEV (reference sequence). The CDR3 length is 13 residues. The CDR3 sequence is CASRDRLLETQYF. CDR3 sequence (DNA): TGTGCCAGCAGAGACAGGTTGTTGGAGACCCAGTACTTC.

This clone occurred a few times. The rearrangement joins TRBV7-9 to TRBJ2-7; 13 bases map to TRBD2. J was trimmed by 5 bases and V by 4 bases; bases with no gene match: 2. This CDR3 contains 14 residues. CDR1 and CDR2 from the germline V gene are SEHNR and FQNEAQ (reference sequence). Written as DNA, the CDR3 is TGTGCCAGCAGCTCGGGACTAGCGGGAAACGAGCAGTACTTC. This translates into CASSSGLAGNEQYF. Complete variable domain (other parts from reference TRBV7-9 and TRBJ2-7): DTGVSQNPRHKITKRGQNVTFRCDPISEHNRLYWYRQTLGQGPEFLTYFQNEAQLEKSRLLSDRFSAERPKGSFSTLEIQRTEQGDSAMYLCASSSGLAGNEQYFGPGTRLTVT.